Sequencing of this T cell receptor (beta chain) was carried out in a study of T cell responses to AZD1222 COVID-19 vaccine. Looking at the study overall: Pooling of second doses given at about 4 or about 12 weeks was done. Study observations and caveats: Distributed over spike, vaccine-associated CD4 TCRs predominated at 160-218 and 743-854. In the spike-specific TCR repertoire, nearly half reportedly target unmutated variant regions. Of the AZD1222 recipients, only five to seven were seropositive at baseline.

On this clone itself: The antigen remains undetermined.

Assay: immunoSEQ multiplex PCR; the TCRdb copy retains only in-frame clones and omits some. The sample has 95,000 to 150,000 clones, 80% to 90% seen once. The CDR3 is 15 amino acids. Germline V gives CDR1 MNHEY, CDR2 SVGAGI. V was cut by 6 bases and J by 5 bases, with 19 bases left in between. This receptor was obtained from an adult in good health. This chain links TRBV6-5 with TRBJ1-1; TRBD1 might be the D (6 bases). The sequenced sample was peripheral blood, obtained on day 0 of AZD1222 vaccination. CDR3 in amino acids: CASSTQQGSKTEAFF. As DNA, the CDR3 is TGTGCCAGCAGCACCCAACAGGGTTCCAAAACTGAAGCTTTCTTT.